These 24 T cell receptor beta chains were all obtained from the same sample, sequenced in a study of blood T cell repertoires in COVID-19. This table comes from immunoSEQ multiplex PCR, and its TCRdb copy is limited to in-frame clones, with some not included. The data show about 100,000 clones, roughly 79% seen once. Sequences were obtained from peripheral blood. These receptors all come from a man aged 70-80 years with active or convalescent COVID-19.

This clone was observed a single time. The chain is built from TRBV5-1 and TRBJ2-1; D call uncertain. With 0 bases removed from V and 2 bases from J, the gap between germline ends came to 3 bases. Germline values: CDR1 SGHRS, CDR2 YFSETQ. CDR3 length equals 13 residues. CDR3 loop: CASSLATYNEQFF. DNA of the CDR3: TGCGCCAGCAGCTTGGCCACCTACAATGAGCAGTTCTTC.

The rearrangement uses TRBV29-1 and TRBJ1-1, with 10 positions matching TRBD1. Germline V gives CDR1 SQVTM, CDR2 ANQGSEA. The CDR3 has 15 residues. After removal of 4 bases from V and 3 bases from J, the junction contained 8 bases not matched to a gene. The CDR3, as DNA: TGCAGCGTTGTGGGACAGGGGTTTAGTGACACTGAAGCTTTCTTT. It encodes CSVVGQGFSDTEAFF.

The chain is built from TRBV27 and TRBJ1-3; D is perhaps TRBD1 (5 bases). Germline loops: CDR1 MNHEY, CDR2 SMNVEV (reference sequence). The CDR3 covers 15 residues. Trimming took 5 bases from V and 0 from J, leaving 11 bases between them. CDR3 region: CASSRDFDSGNTIYF. The CDR3 bases are TGTGCCAGCAGTCGGGACTTTGACTCTGGAAACACCATATATTTT.

This clone has a handful of counts. V is TRBV28 and J is TRBJ1-2; TRBD1 might be the D (6 bases). The CDR3 consists of 15 residues. Germline assignment: CDR1 MDHEN and CDR2 SYDVKM. Trimming left V 3 bases short and J 5 bases short, with 16 bases between. The CDR3 DNA reads as TGTGCCAGCAGTTTGCGGGGGAAGGGGGTTTATGGCTACACCTTC. This codes for CASSLRGKGVYGYTF.

The chain has TRBV19 and TRBJ1-1, with a possible D match to TRBD1 (6 bases). This CDR3 comprises 13 residues. Per the germline V gene, CDR1 is LNHDA and CDR2 is SQIVND (reference sequence). Trimming stripped 6 bases from V and 5 bases from J, with 13 bases between. The CDR3 region is CASSTGRVTEAFF. The DNA of the CDR3 is TGTGCCAGTAGCACAGGGAGGGTGACTGAAGCTTTCTTT.

This clone has more than one count but fewer than ten. V gene TRBV28 combines with J gene TRBJ2-3, with 8 bases matching TRBD2. Germline V gives CDR1 MDHEN, CDR2 SYDVKM. V lost 3 bases to trimming and J lost 1 base; unmatched junction nucleotides: 3. This CDR3 has 15 amino acids. CDR3 nucleotides: TGTGCCAGCAGTTTCTTTAGCGGGGGCACAGATACGCAGTATTTT. This translates into CASSFFSGGTDTQYF.

The chain uses TRBV5-6 and TRBJ1-1; unclear D gene. The CDR3 totals 15 residues. CDR1 is SGHDT, CDR2 YYEEEE, per germline. V was pared by 4 bases and J by 4 bases, with 17 bases between. The CDR3 nucleotides read TGTGCCAGCAGCGTTCGCCCTCGGGTAGGCACTGAAGCTTTCTTT. Encoded protein: CASSVRPRVGTEAFF.

This clone appeared a single time. This chain uses TRBV18 with TRBJ1-6; 7 nucleotides align to TRBD1. The germline gives CDR1 KGHSH, CDR2 LQKENI. Losses at the gene ends were 6 bases for V and 9 bases for J; bases not matched to a gene: 8. The CDR3 runs to 14 residues. CDR3 in DNA: TGTGCCAGCTCCCAGGGGGGAACGGGTTCACCCCTCCACTTT. This encodes CASSQGGTGSPLHF.

This clone occurred many times. The gene calls are TRBV2 and TRBJ2-7, with 9 positions matching TRBD1. The CDR3 loop spans 15 amino acids. V lost 6 bases to trimming and J lost 3 bases; unmatched junction nucleotides: 9. Germline CDR1 SNHLY, CDR2 FYNNEI. The CDR3 loop reads CASRAGTGMGYEQYF. The CDR3 DNA follows: TGTGCCAGCAGAGCCGGGACAGGGATGGGCTACGAGCAGTACTTC. The full variable domain, in which reference TRBV2 and TRBJ2-7 provide the parts outside the CDR3, is EPEVTQTPSHQVTQMGQEVILRCVPISNHLYFYWYRQILGQKVEFLVSFYNNEISEKSEIFDDQFSVERPDGSNFTLKIRSTKLEDSAMYFCASRAGTGMGYEQYFGPGTRLTVT.

The chain recombines TRBV19 with TRBJ2-7; D may be TRBD1 (5 bases). Germline CDR1 reads LNHDA; CDR2 reads SQIVND (reference sequence). The CDR3 is 13 residues long. V was trimmed by 8 bases and J by 5 bases, leaving 16 bases between them. CDR3 loop: CASGMAGLNEQYF. The CDR3, as DNA: TGTGCCAGTGGAATGGCAGGGTTAAACGAGCAGTACTTC.

This chain joins TRBV27 and TRBJ1-4; 7 bases are shared with TRBD1. CDR3 length: 13 residues. V lost 7 bases and J lost 3; bases outside the gene matches: 2. Per germline, CDR1 MNHEY and CDR2 SMNVEV (reference sequence). CDR3: CASTGQANEKLFF. The CDR3 DNA reads TGTGCCAGCACTGGACAGGCTAATGAAAAACTGTTTTTT.

DNA of the CDR3: TGTGCCAGCAGCTTAGGTTTCGGTGTTCAGTACTTC. Its protein product is CASSLGFGVQYF. The chain links TRBV7-2 to TRBJ2-4; D uncertain. Germline V gene data show CDR1 as SGHTA and CDR2 as FQGNSA. The CDR3 spans 12 residues. V was cut by 1 base and J by 11 bases, with 9 bases left in between.

The chain links TRBV6-6 to TRBJ1-1, with TRBD1 as a possible D gene (5 bases). Trimming stripped 9 bases from V and 4 bases from J, with 12 bases between. Germline-derived CDR1 and CDR2 are MNHNY and SVGAGI (reference sequence). The CDR3 covers 12 residues. In DNA, the CDR3 is TGTGCCAGTTTGGTGGGGGGCACTGAAGCTTTCTTT. Translated, it gives CASLVGGTEAFF.

This clone was found a few times. The genes are TRBV3-1 (or the pseudogene TRBV3-2) and TRBJ1-6; 8 bases map to TRBD1. Germline CDR1 reads LGHDT; CDR2 reads YNNKEL (reference sequence). The CDR3 covers 16 residues. V lost 0 bases to trimming and J lost 7 bases; unmatched junction nucleotides: 5. The CDR3 DNA is TGTGCCAGCAGCCAAGAAGACAGGGGTTTGAATTCACCCCTCCACTTT. Amino acid sequence: CASSQEDRGLNSPLHF.

The chain couples TRBV2 to TRBJ2-1; tentatively, D is TRBD2 (6 bases). Between the trimmed V and J ends, which lost 6 bases and 10 bases, there was a span of 13 bases. CDR1 is SNHLY and CDR2 is FYNNEI in the germline V gene. The CDR3 contains 12 residues. This CDR3 is CASRVGLTEQFF. CDR3 in DNA: TGTGCCAGCAGGGTCGGACTAACGGAGCAGTTCTTC.

The chain uses TRBV14 and TRBJ2-5; TRBD2 matches 10 bases. The CDR3 is 17 residues long. J gave up 6 bases and V 0 bases, and 10 bases lay outside the gene matches. The germline gives CDR1 SGHDN, CDR2 FVKESK. CDR3 nucleotide sequence: TGTGCCAGCAGCCAAGATATCCCTAGCGGGGGACGGAAGACCCAGTACTTC. Encoded protein: CASSQDIPSGGRKTQYF.

This clone was found a few times. V is TRBV5-1 and J is TRBJ1-3; 7 nucleotides agree with TRBD1. Per the germline V gene, CDR1 is SGHRS and CDR2 is YFSETQ. The CDR3 covers 15 residues. J gave up 4 bases and V 3 bases, and 7 bases lay outside the gene matches. The CDR3 loop reads CASSSIGGPGNTIYF. CDR3 coding DNA: TGCGCCAGCAGCTCAATAGGGGGCCCCGGAAACACCATATATTTT.

The chain uses TRBV2 and TRBJ2-7; TRBD1 matches at 7 bases. CDR3 length: 13 amino acids. Trimming removed 6 bases from V and 7 bases from J; junction bases left unmatched: 9. CDR1 is SNHLY, CDR2 FYNNEI, per germline. CDR3: CASRVTGIREQYF. CDR3 bases: TGTGCCAGCAGGGTGACAGGGATTCGAGAGCAGTACTTC.

This rearrangement joins TRBV19 to TRBJ1-5; weak D call: TRBD1 (5 bases). CDR1 is LNHDA and CDR2 is SQIVND in the germline V gene (reference sequence). The CDR3 has 15 amino acids. With 6 bases removed from V and 2 bases from J, the gap between germline ends came to 14 bases. CDR3 DNA: TGTGCCAGTAGCACAGGCCCCGGAGGCAATCAGCCCCAGCATTTT. Protein: CASSTGPGGNQPQHF.

CDR3 region: CASSLGAPREKLFF. DNA for the CDR3: TGTGCCAGCAGCTTGGGGGCCCCCCGGGAAAAACTGTTTTTT. This sequence joins TRBV5-6 and TRBJ1-4, with D unresolved. The CDR3 has 14 residues. V was shortened by 0 bases and J by 8 bases, with 11 bases between the two germline ends. The germline CDR1 and CDR2 sequences are SGHDT and YYEEEE.

This clone was seen once. The chain couples TRBV28 to TRBJ1-2, with D possibly TRBD1 on 5 matching bases. The CDR3 has 14 amino acids. Germline V gene lookup returns CDR1 MDHEN and CDR2 SYDVKM. V was cut by 5 bases and J by 9 bases, with 19 bases left in between. The CDR3 coding sequence is TGTGCCAGCAGTACCCCTCAGCGGGGCGAAAGCTACACCTTC. Its protein product is CASSTPQRGESYTF.

This chain links TRBV14 with TRBJ2-5; 14 bases fit TRBD2. The CDR3 consists of 16 residues. CDR1 is SGHDN and CDR2 is FVKESK in the germline V gene. Trimming removed 4 bases from V and 5 bases from J; junction bases left unmatched: 6. The CDR3 coding sequence is TGTGCCAGCAGCCGCGGGACTAGCGGGAGTAGGGAGACCCAGTACTTC. Its protein product is CASSRGTSGSRETQYF.

Only a few counts were recorded for this clone. The chain is built from TRBV18 and TRBJ1-5; 8 bases align to TRBD1. J gave up 5 bases and V 0 bases, and 9 bases lay outside the gene matches. Germline loops: CDR1 KGHSH, CDR2 LQKENI. This CDR3 comprises 17 residues. DNA of the CDR3: TGTGCCAGCTCACCACCCCGACTCCCGGGACAGGATCAGCCCCAGCATTTT. This sequence encodes CASSPPRLPGQDQPQHF.

V usage is TRBV30 and J usage is TRBJ2-3, with D perhaps TRBD1 (6 bases). CDR3 length: 13 residues. Per the germline V gene, CDR1 is GTSNPN and CDR2 is SVGIG (reference sequence). V was trimmed by 3 bases and J by 2 bases, leaving 9 bases between them. The CDR3 nucleotides are TGTGCCTGGAGCGCAGGGGTCACAGATACGCAGTATTTT. This sequence encodes CAWSAGVTDTQYF.